The 29 T cell receptor beta chains presented below share a single source sample, sequenced in a study of vaccination and CD4 T cells after COVID-19. Sequence data for DNA of cultured CD4+ T cells were generated by the Oncomine TCR Beta short-read assay. Genomic DNA was taken out of cultured CD4+ T cells by extraction. TCRdb redid the calling of the PCR reads with MiXCR, one entry per CDR3 protein. Counted here are more than 7,000 distinct CDR3 sequences, approximately 41% occurring once; the ten biggest clones make up less than 35%. The sample's treatment: roughly ten-day PBMC culture with coronavirus spike peptide pools or control peptides (ViraFEST assay). CD4+ T cells of the unexposed donor were collected before the COVID-19 pandemic (2011-2018). The antigens these receptors bind are not known. The sample comprised CD4+ T cells from blood, cultured in vitro. The receptors here all came from a human donor in good health.

J is TRBJ1-1 and V is TRBV6-1; tentatively, D is TRBD1 (5 bases). This CDR3 contains 15 residues. From germline, CDR1 is MNHNS and CDR2 SASEGT. V shed 6 bases and J shed 3 bases, with 17 bases lying between them. CDR3 sequence (DNA): TGTGCCAGCAGGCCCGGGAGGGGCCAGGACACTGAAGCTTTCTTT. It translates to CASRPGRGQDTEAFF.

V is TRBV27 and J is TRBJ2-1; TRBD2 agrees at 10 bases. Germline values: CDR1 MNHEY, CDR2 SMNVEV (reference sequence). The CDR3 extends over 17 amino acids. J lost 0 bases, V lost 6 bases, and 8 bases had no gene match. The CDR3 is CASSKDSGRSSYNEQFF. As DNA, the CDR3 is TGTGCCAGCAGCAAGGATAGCGGGAGGAGCTCCTACAATGAGCAGTTCTTC.

A few counts support this clonotype. The rearrangement joins TRBV9 to TRBJ2-5, with TRBD1 matching over 8 bases. Germline V lookup: CDR1 SGDLS, CDR2 YYNGEE. V was clipped by 2 bases and J by 4 bases; unmatched bases: 4. The CDR3 length is 14 residues. The DNA of the CDR3 is TGTGCCAGCAGCGTTGGACAGGGAAGAGAGACCCAGTACTTC. Translating gives CASSVGQGRETQYF.

This chain uses TRBV10-1 with TRBJ1-5; D is unclear. The CDR3 runs 13 residues. V was trimmed by 1 base and J by 7 bases, leaving 8 bases between them. Looked up from germline, CDR1 is WNHNN and CDR2 is SYGVQD (reference sequence). The CDR3 is CASSEWKEQPQHF. CDR3 in DNA: TGCGCCAGCAGTGAGTGGAAGGAGCAGCCCCAGCATTTT.

This chain connects TRBV4-3 to TRBJ2-3; 7 bases agree with TRBD1. The germline V gene has CDR1 LGHNA and CDR2 YSLEER. V lost 5 bases, J lost 4 bases, and 12 bases stayed unmatched. The CDR3 runs 16 residues. The CDR3 DNA follows: TGCGCCAGCAGCGCCGGGACAGAGGCTTGGGCAGATACGCAGTATTTT. Translation: CASSAGTEAWADTQYF.

This clonotype was seen more than once but under ten times. The chain carries TRBV15 and TRBJ2-2, with D perhaps matching TRBD2 (6 bases). Looked up from germline, CDR1 is LNHNV and CDR2 is YYDKDF (reference sequence). CDR3 length equals 14 residues. Trimming left V 3 bases short and J 3 bases short, with 8 bases between. CDR3 nucleotide sequence: TGTGCCACCAGCAGGACGGGGGACACCGGGGAGCTGTTTTTT. Amino acids: CATSRTGDTGELFF. Together with reference TRBV15 and TRBJ2-2, the CDR3 gives the full variable domain: DAMVIQNPRYQVTQFGKPVTLSCSQTLNHNVMYWYQQKSSQAPKLLFHYYDKDFNNEADTPDNFQSRRPNTSFCFLDIRSPGLGDTAMYLCATSRTGDTGELFFGEGSRLTVL.

This sequence joins TRBV27 and TRBJ1-6, with 11 bases matching TRBD1. J gave up 8 bases and V 6 bases, and 9 bases lay outside the gene matches. Germline V gene lookup returns CDR1 MNHEY and CDR2 SMNVEV (reference sequence). CDR3 length: 16 residues. The CDR3 loop reads CASSYRDRGTHSPLHF. The CDR3 region has the DNA TGTGCCAGCAGCTATCGGGACAGGGGGACGCATTCACCCCTCCACTTT.

This clonotype was counted only a few times. J is TRBJ2-5 and V is TRBV11-3, with D perhaps being TRBD1 or TRBD2 (5 bases each). V lost 4 bases and J 3 bases, leaving 12 bases between the germline ends. The CDR3 is 14 amino acids. Germline CDR1 and CDR2: SGHNT and YENEEA. The CDR3 DNA sequence: TGTGCCAGCAGCTCCGGGACCACGGAAGAGACCCAGTACTTC. Its translation: CASSSGTTEETQYF.

V is TRBV2 and J is TRBJ1-1; no clear D gene. Trimming removed 8 bases from V and 0 bases from J, with 10 bases in between. CDR1 and CDR2 (germline): SNHLY, FYNNEI. The CDR3 length is 13 residues. In DNA, the CDR3 is TGTGCCAGCGGACGTGGTATGAACACTGAAGCTTTCTTT. Protein product: CASGRGMNTEAFF.

This clonotype came up a few times. The V call is TRBV12-3 or TRBV12-4, the J call TRBJ2-5; TRBD1 or TRBD2 may be the D gene (5 bases each). The CDR3 contains 13 residues. V lost 7 bases to trimming and J lost 5 bases, with 14 bases between them. CDR3 sequence (DNA): TGTGCCAGCACCCCGGGGCGCGGGGAGACCCAGTACTTC. Protein: CASTPGRGETQYF.

The chain recombines TRBV5-1 with TRBJ2-1; D could derive from TRBD1 or TRBD2 (5 bases each). Trimming removed 4 bases from V and 2 bases from J, with 13 bases in between. The CDR3 consists of 15 residues. Looked up from germline, CDR1 is SGHRS and CDR2 is YFSETQ. This CDR3 reads CASSPYRGTYNEQFF. The DNA for the CDR3 is TGCGCCAGCAGCCCTTACCGGGGCACCTACAATGAGCAGTTCTTC.

This sequence joins TRBV11-2 and TRBJ1-2; weak D call: TRBD1 (5 bases). Trimming pared 4 bases from V and 7 bases from J, leaving 13 bases between. Germline V lookup: CDR1 SGHAT, CDR2 FQNNGV. CDR3 size: 13 residues. The CDR3 loop is CASSSLQASGYTF. The CDR3 DNA is TGTGCCAGCAGCTCCCTACAGGCATCTGGCTACACCTTC.

This clonotype was detected a few times. V usage is TRBV2 and J usage is TRBJ1-2; 7 positions match TRBD1. This CDR3 spans 14 amino acids. Per the germline V gene, CDR1 is SNHLY and CDR2 is FYNNEI. After removal of 6 bases from V and 6 bases from J, the junction contained 10 bases not matched to a gene. For the CDR3, the DNA is TGTGCCAGCAGCCTGAACAGGGGAAAGCATGGCTACACCTTC. It encodes CASSLNRGKHGYTF.

This chain joins TRBV20-1 and TRBJ1-1; possibly TRBD1 for D (6 bases). V lost 4 bases and J lost 6, with 15 bases in between. From germline, CDR1 is DFQATT and CDR2 SNEGSKA (reference sequence). This CDR3 contains 13 residues. The DNA of the CDR3 is TGCAGTGCTAAAGAGGGGGGTCTCCCTGAAGCTTTCTTT. Its translation: CSAKEGGLPEAFF.

The table lists this clonotype with a few counts. This chain joins TRBV27 and TRBJ1-1; D perhaps matches TRBD1 (5 bases). The CDR3 covers 15 residues. In germline, CDR1 is MNHEY, CDR2 SMNVEV (reference sequence). Trimming took off 0 bases at V and 1 base at J, with 9 bases between the two ends. The CDR3 nucleotides read TGTGCCAGCAGTTTATCGCAGGGTAGGAACACTGAAGCTTTCTTT. This encodes CASSLSQGRNTEAFF.

The sample holds a few counts of this clonotype. The chain joins TRBV4-3 to TRBJ2-1; D is possibly TRBD2 (5 bases). The CDR3 runs to 16 residues. CDR1 LGHNA and CDR2 YSLEER come from the germline V gene. V lost 2 bases and J 0 bases, leaving 11 bases between the germline ends. CDR3 loop: CASSQRTGSSYNEQFF. CDR3 nucleotides: TGCGCCAGCAGCCAAAGGACTGGGAGCTCCTACAATGAGCAGTTCTTC.

The chain uses TRBV20-1 and TRBJ2-7, with TRBD2 matching 11 bases. V lost 1 base to trimming and J lost 2 bases; unmatched junction nucleotides: 4. There are 15 residues in the CDR3. Germline loops: CDR1 DFQATT, CDR2 SNEGSKA (reference sequence). As DNA, the CDR3 is TGCAGTGCTAGAGGACTAGCGGGACACCCCTACGAGCAGTACTTC. Translating it yields CSARGLAGHPYEQYF.

The table lists this clonotype with a count of one. The chain couples TRBV5-6 to TRBJ1-1; no reliable D call. V lost 4 bases to trimming and J lost 0 bases, with 16 bases between them. Germline lookup yields CDR1 SGHDT and CDR2 YYEEEE. This CDR3 is built from 16 residues. The CDR3 loop is CASSTPMGFLNTEAFF. The CDR3 DNA follows: TGTGCCAGCAGCACACCAATGGGGTTTTTGAACACTGAAGCTTTCTTT. The variable domain in full, completed from reference TRBV5-6 and TRBJ1-1, reads DAGVTQSPTHLIKTRGQQVTLRCSPKSGHDTVSWYQQALGQGPQFIFQYYEEEERQRGNFPDRFSGHQFPNYSSELNVNALLLGDSALYLCASSTPMGFLNTEAFFGQGTRLTVV.

The chain carries TRBV27 and TRBJ2-1, with 14 bases identical to TRBD2. The CDR3 length is 19 residues. Germline-derived CDR1 and CDR2 are MNHEY and SMNVEV (reference sequence). Trimming took 3 bases from V and 7 from J; bases not matched to a gene: 14. Here the CDR3 reads CASSFMPGLAGESVNEQFF. CDR3 coding DNA: TGTGCCAGCAGTTTTATGCCGGGACTAGCGGGAGAATCGGTGAATGAGCAGTTCTTC.

This clonotype was seen only a few times. V gene TRBV24-1 combines with J gene TRBJ2-7; D could derive from TRBD1 or TRBD2 (5 bases each). The germline V gene encodes CDR1 KGHDR and CDR2 SFDVKD. The CDR3 has 14 residues. V gave up 3 bases and J gave up 2 bases, with 10 bases separating them. The chain's CDR3 is CATSDPQGAYEQYF. DNA of the CDR3: TGTGCCACCAGTGATCCGCAGGGAGCCTACGAGCAGTACTTC.

This chain connects TRBV5-1 to TRBJ1-2; possible D gene TRBD1, 5 bases. V lost 4 bases to trimming and J lost 0 bases, with 13 bases between them. The CDR3 is 15 amino acids. In germline, CDR1 is SGHRS, CDR2 YFSETQ. CDR3 in amino acids: CASSMGGSANYGYTF. The CDR3 nucleotides are TGCGCCAGCAGCATGGGGGGGTCGGCTAACTATGGCTACACCTTC.

This clonotype has a handful of counts. The J gene is TRBJ2-3, the V gene TRBV6-4; the match to TRBD1 covers 12 bases. The CDR3 consists of 14 residues. Per the germline V gene, CDR1 is MRHNA and CDR2 is SNTAGT. V shed 4 bases, J shed 6 bases, and the junction held 2 bases outside the gene matches. Written as DNA, the CDR3 is TGTGCCAGCAGTGCCGGGACAGGGGGCGATACGCAGTATTTT. Translated: CASSAGTGGDTQYF.

This clonotype came up a few times. This rearrangement joins TRBV6-2 or TRBV6-3 to TRBJ2-5; D possibly corresponds to TRBD2 (5 bases). V dropped 8 bases and J dropped 5 bases, with 15 bases sitting between them. Germline V gene sequence: CDR1 MNHEY, CDR2 SVGEGT. This CDR3 spans 13 amino acids. CDR3 amino acids: CASRDRDVETQYF. The CDR3 DNA follows: TGTGCCAGCCGGGATCGAGACGTGGAGACCCAGTACTTC.

This chain joins TRBV24-1 and TRBJ2-3; D uncertain. CDR1 and CDR2 from the germline V gene are KGHDR and SFDVKD. V was clipped by 5 bases and J by 0 bases, with 17 bases between them. This CDR3 has 17 amino acids. This chain's CDR3 is CATSAPEKAASTDTQYF. DNA for the CDR3: TGTGCCACCAGTGCCCCTGAGAAGGCCGCTAGCACAGATACGCAGTATTTT.

The chain uses TRBV19 and TRBJ2-5; 11 nucleotides line up with TRBD1. The ends lost 6 bases at V and 5 bases at J; junction bases unmatched: 8. There are 15 residues in the CDR3. Germline loops: CDR1 LNHDA, CDR2 SQIVND (reference sequence). Written as DNA, the CDR3 is TGTGCCAGTAGCAGGGGACAGGGGGTTCCGGAGACCCAGTACTTC. This translates into CASSRGQGVPETQYF.

The sample holds a few counts of this clonotype. One end of the junction varies from germline; a read error may be responsible. The V gene is TRBV7-7, the J gene TRBJ2-5; D possibly corresponds to TRBD1 (6 bases). CDR1 SSHAT and CDR2 FNYEAQ come from the germline V gene (reference sequence). This CDR3 spans 14 amino acids. The DNA of the CDR3 is TGTGCTAGCAGCTTAGGGGGTCGGCAAGAGACCCAGTACTTC. Amino acid sequence: CASSLGGRQETQYF.

This chain connects TRBV6-2 or TRBV6-3 to TRBJ2-1, with TRBD1 identical over 11 bases. The CDR3 runs 16 residues. Germline V lookup: CDR1 MNHEY, CDR2 SVGEGT. Trimming cost V 6 bases and J 9 bases; bases outside gene matches: 13. The CDR3 here is CASSPAGQGDSLEQFF. CDR3 sequence (DNA): TGTGCCAGCAGCCCAGCGGGACAGGGGGATTCGCTTGAGCAGTTCTTC.

CDR3 coding DNA: TGTGCCAGCAGCTCACCACGGGGGGGGACTAGTAAGGGCGATGAGCAGTTCTTC. Translation gives CASSSPRGGTSKGDEQFF. The chain links TRBV11-2 to TRBJ2-1, with 8 bases fitting TRBD2. The CDR3 loop spans 18 amino acids. After removal of 4 bases from V and 8 bases from J, the junction contained 19 bases not matched to a gene. CDR1 and CDR2 (germline): SGHAT, FQNNGV.

The chain has TRBV6-2 or TRBV6-3 and TRBJ1-5; D unresolved. The germline V and J ends were trimmed by 0 bases and 6 bases, with 6 bases remaining between them. Germline V gives CDR1 MNHEY, CDR2 SVGEGT. The CDR3 has 13 residues. Here the CDR3 DNA reads TGTGCCAGCAGTTACTCGAGGGTTCAGCCCCAGCATTTT. Translated, it gives CASSYSRVQPQHF.